A selection of T cell receptor beta chains follows, all from one sample in a study of identifying expanded T cells in peripheral blood. Generated by immunoSEQ multiplex PCR, the TCRdb table keeps only in-frame clones and is missing some. The sample lists 80,000 or so clones, approximately 84% occurring once. Material for sequencing was blood. Source of these receptors: a person aged 18 to 70 in good health. The CDR3 runs from the conserved cysteine through the conserved F or W. A D gene is named only where the DNA matches it firmly. Only some rows state a clone size, as once, few, many or a class for expanded clones.

v_gene	d_gene	j_gene	len	abundance	CDR3nt	CDR3aa
TRBV5-8	TRBD2	TRBJ2-5	14	NA	TGTGCCAGCAGCCCCCCTCTAGCGGAAGAGACCCAGTACTTC	CASSPPLAEETQYF
TRBV28	TRBD1	TRBJ1-5	16	NA	TGTGCCAGCAACCCCCCGGGACAGGGGGCGAGACAGCCCCAGCATTTT	CASNPPGQGARQPQHF
TRBV9	TRBD2	TRBJ2-2	16	NA	TGTGCCAGCAGCGCTTTAGCGGGACCCAACACCGGGGAGCTGTTTTTT	CASSALAGPNTGELFF
TRBV5-1	NA	TRBJ2-5	13	NA	TGCGCCAGCAGCTCGACACTGCAAGAGACCCAGTACTTC	CASSSTLQETQYF
TRBV29-1	TRBD2	TRBJ2-3	14	NA	TGCAGCACCCAGACTAGCGGGAGACGGGATACGCAGTATTTT	CSTQTSGRRDTQYF
TRBV7-9	TRBD2	TRBJ2-1	17	NA	TGTGCCAGCAGCTTAGGCTCCGCTAGCGGGGGTGGCAATGAGCAGTTCTTC	CASSLGSASGGGNEQFF
TRBV11-1	NA	TRBJ1-1	14	NA	TGTGCCAGCAGCCCGCGGGGATGGGGACATGAAGCTTTCTTT	CASSPRGWGHEAFF
TRBV11-3	TRBD2	TRBJ2-3	16	NA	TGTGCCAGCAGCTTAGGGACTAGCGGCTTCACAGATACGCAGTATTTT	CASSLGTSGFTDTQYF
TRBV7-9	NA	TRBJ2-7	17	NA	TGTGCCAGCAGCTTAGCAGTACGAGACAGTTTTAACTACGAGCAGTACTTC	CASSLAVRDSFNYEQYF
TRBV4-3	NA	TRBJ2-7	14	NA	TGCGCCAGCAGCCAAGATTCCCTGTCCTACGAGCAGTACTTC	CASSQDSLSYEQYF
TRBV7-2	TRBD2	TRBJ2-7	15	NA	TGTGCCAGCAGCTTACTAGCGGGAGGATCCTACGAGCAGTACTTC	CASSLLAGGSYEQYF
TRBV9	NA	TRBJ2-7	13	NA	TGTGCCAGCAGCGTAAGGGTAGCTACCGAGCAGTACTTC	CASSVRVATEQYF
TRBV5-6	NA	TRBJ2-1	16	NA	TGTGCCAGCAGCTTGGGGGTCCCACTTTCCTACAATGAGCAGTTCTTC	CASSLGVPLSYNEQFF
TRBV7-8	NA	TRBJ1-2	14	NA	TGTGCCAGCAGCTTAACAGGGATTGACTATGGCTACACCTTC	CASSLTGIDYGYTF
TRBV15	NA	TRBJ1-5	16	NA	TGTGCCACCAGCAGAGATTGGGGTAATAGCAATCAGCCCCAGCATTTT	CATSRDWGNSNQPQHF
TRBV27	NA	TRBJ2-7	17	once	TGTGCCAGCAGTTTAGCAAGCTTGGCGCAGGGCTCCTACGAGCAGTACTTC	CASSLASLAQGSYEQYF
TRBV6-5	TRBD1	TRBJ1-2	12	NA	TGTGCCAGCACCCCGACAGGGGGAGGCTACACCTTC	CASTPTGGGYTF
TRBV18	NA	TRBJ1-1	14	NA	TGTGCCAGCTCACTCGGGACGTTCGCCACTGAAGCTTTCTTT	CASSLGTFATEAFF
TRBV27	NA	TRBJ1-2	13	few	TGTGCCAGCACCTCCCGGGGGGAAACGGTCTACACCTTC	CASTSRGETVYTF
TRBV4-2	TRBD1	TRBJ1-6	18	NA	TGTGCCAGCAGCCAAGATGACAGGGGGAGCTCCTATAATTCACCCCTCCACTTT	CASSQDDRGSSYNSPLHF
TRBV11-1	NA	TRBJ1-4	14	NA	TGTGCCAGCAGCGGACTCAGGAGTGACGAAAAACTGTTTTTT	CASSGLRSDEKLFF
TRBV19	TRBD1	TRBJ1-2	14	few	TGTGCCAGTAAAGGGCCGACAGGGGGTCCTGGCTACACCTTC	CASKGPTGGPGYTF
TRBV11-2	NA	TRBJ1-5	15	NA	TGTGCCAGCAGCTCGACTCGGGGCGAGGGTCAGCCCCAGCATTTT	CASSSTRGEGQPQHF
TRBV7-2	TRBD2	TRBJ2-1	15	few	TGTGCCAGCAGCCTACTAGCGGGAGTGTCTCATGAGCAGTTCTTC	CASSLLAGVSHEQFF
TRBV27	NA	TRBJ2-1	15	NA	TGTGCCAGCAGTTTAGGCGCTTCACTTGGGGGTGAGCAGTTCTTC	CASSLGASLGGEQFF
TRBV6-5	TRBD1	TRBJ2-1	12	NA	TGTGCCAGCAGTATCAGGGGGAATGAGCAGTTCTTC	CASSIRGNEQFF
TRBV11-2	NA	TRBJ2-1	12	NA	TGTGCCAGCAGCGCCCTCTCCAATGAGCAGTTCTTC	CASSALSNEQFF
TRBV5-1	NA	TRBJ2-3	14	NA	TGCGCCAGCAGCGGGTCCTGGGGGCAGGATACGCAGTATTTT	CASSGSWGQDTQYF
TRBV30	NA	TRBJ1-1	12	NA	TGTGCCTGGAGTGGGGGGCCCACTGAAGCTTTCTTT	CAWSGGPTEAFF
TRBV30	NA	TRBJ1-3	12	NA	TGTGCCTGGAGTCGGGTTGGAAACACCATATATTTT	CAWSRVGNTIYF
TRBV6-1	NA	TRBJ2-3	14	NA	TGTGCCAGCAGTGAACTTCGTTTCACAGATACGCAGTATTTT	CASSELRFTDTQYF
TRBV2	TRBD2	TRBJ2-6	17	few	TGTGCCAGCAGTGAGGCGGGAGGGCTACATGGGGCCAACGTCCTGACTTTC	CASSEAGGLHGANVLTF
TRBV6-1	TRBD2	TRBJ2-1	17	NA	TGTGCCAGCAGTGAAGCCCCACTAGCGGGGTTTAACAATGAGCAGTTCTTC	CASSEAPLAGFNNEQFF
TRBV7-8	TRBD1	TRBJ1-2	16	NA	TGTGCCAGCAGCTTAGCGTACAGGGGAGTGGGTGGTGGCTACACCTTC	CASSLAYRGVGGGYTF
TRBV4-3	NA	TRBJ1-3	15	NA	TGCGCCAGCAGCCAAGGCTATGCCTCTGGAAACACCATATATTTT	CASSQGYASGNTIYF
TRBV7-8	NA	TRBJ1-4	14	NA	TGTGCCAGCAGCTTACAGGGAGGGAATGAAAAACTGTTTTTT	CASSLQGGNEKLFF
TRBV19	TRBD1	TRBJ2-5	18	NA	TGTGCCAGTAGTACCGGGACAGGGCATGTAGTAGCGGAAGAGACCCAGTACTTC	CASSTGTGHVVAEETQYF
TRBV6-1	NA	TRBJ1-2	15	NA	TGTGCCAGCAGTGAAGCTAACAGGGTTGGCTATGGCTACACCTTC	CASSEANRVGYGYTF
TRBV4-3	NA	TRBJ2-5	15	NA	TGCGCCAGCAGCCAAGATTTTGGAGGGGAAGGGACCCAGTACTTC	CASSQDFGGEGTQYF
TRBV10-3	NA	TRBJ2-4	13	NA	TGTGCCATCAGTGAGTCCGGGGAAAACATTCAGTACTTC	CAISESGENIQYF
TRBV9	NA	TRBJ2-7	16	NA	TGTGCCAGCAGCGGCCCCCCCAGGGACGGGTCCTACGAGCAGTACTTC	CASSGPPRDGSYEQYF
TRBV11-3	TRBD2	TRBJ2-1	17	NA	TGTGCCAGCAGCTCCGGGACTAGCGGTTCTTCTTCCAATGAGCAGTTCTTC	CASSSGTSGSSSNEQFF
TRBV6-6	TRBD1	TRBJ2-7	14	NA	TGTGCCAGCAGTTACGACAGGGCTAAATACGAGCAGTACTTC	CASSYDRAKYEQYF
TRBV2	NA	TRBJ2-4	14	once	TGTGCCAGCAGTGAAGTCAGGGAGAAAAACATTCAGTACTTC	CASSEVREKNIQYF
TRBV28	TRBD1	TRBJ1-1	17	NA	TGTGCCAGCAGTTTACCAGGACAGGGGAACAAGAACACTGAAGCTTTCTTT	CASSLPGQGNKNTEAFF
TRBV13	NA	TRBJ1-2	12	NA	TGTGCCAGCACGGACGCTAACTATGGCTACACCTTC	CASTDANYGYTF
TRBV19	NA	TRBJ1-5	13	once	TGTGCCAGTAGTATCGCTGGAGGGCAGCCCCAGCATTTT	CASSIAGGQPQHF
TRBV5-1	NA	TRBJ2-1	16	NA	TGCGCCAGCAGCTATGGAATGGACTCCCGAGGCAATGAGCAGTTCTTC	CASSYGMDSRGNEQFF
TRBV7-8	TRBD2	TRBJ2-2	16	NA	TGTGCCAGCAGCCCATCTGTTCCAGCGGGAGCCGGGGAGCTGTTTTTT	CASSPSVPAGAGELFF
TRBV4-1	TRBD2	TRBJ2-1	20	NA	TGCGCCAGCAGCCAAGGCGGGCTAGCGGGTAAGAGGCTAGATTGGAATGAGCAGTTCTTC	CASSQGGLAGKRLDWNEQFF
TRBV4-1	TRBD1	TRBJ2-7	14	NA	TGCGCCAGCAGACCCATTACAGGGGTAAGGGAGCAGTACTTC	CASRPITGVREQYF
TRBV6-1	TRBD1	TRBJ1-3	14	NA	TGTGCCAGCACCTTGACAGGGTCTGGAAACACCATATATTTT	CASTLTGSGNTIYF